This T cell receptor (beta chain) was captured in a study of OX40 agonist ivuxolimab in advanced cancers. V trimming: 7 bases; J trimming: 0 bases; junction bases outside the gene matches: 8. Per the germline V gene, CDR1 is SNHLY and CDR2 is FYNNEI. This CDR3 is 15 amino acids long. Only in-frame clones appear in the TCRdb table, and some are missing; sequencing was by immunoSEQ multiplex PCR. The sample has 25,000 to 35,000 clones; about three quarters are singletons. The clonotype was recovered from an adult with an advanced solid tumor such as melanoma, head and neck, liver or kidney cancer. The sequencing here drew on CD4+ or CD8+ T cells sorted from blood, taken in a trial of the OX40 agonist ivuxolimab. The chain links TRBV2 to TRBJ2-7, with 8 bases aligning to TRBD1. The chain's CDR3 is CASNLIGQGSYEQYF. The CDR3 DNA is TGTGCCAGCAACCTAATTGGACAGGGCTCCTACGAGCAGTACTTC.